A selection of T cell receptor beta chains follows, all from one sample in a study of spatial heterogeneity in lung cancer. TCRdb fed the 5' RACE reads into MiXCR, producing one record per CDR3 protein. The sample holds some 54,000 distinct CDR3 sequences; roughly 7% are singletons and the top ten take around 35%. Specimen: PBMCs, collected at follow-up. The receptors originated from a female donor with early-stage non-small cell lung cancer. Both conserved end residues are part of each CDR3. Fields, in order: V gene, J gene, CDR3 protein.

TRBV20-1	TRBJ1-2	CSARDDRDYGYTF
TRBV20-1	TRBJ2-7	CSAWGQVGTYEQYF
TRBV5-1	TRBJ2-6	CASSLLSNGAGANVLTF
TRBV20-1	TRBJ2-1	CSAPPGQGVLDEQFF
TRBV19	TRBJ2-1	CASRLAPNEQFF
TRBV10-2	TRBJ1-6	CASKSDRSSYNSPLHF
TRBV7-3	TRBJ2-1	CASSFERASYNEQFF
TRBV30	TRBJ2-7	CAWSWGGEQYF
TRBV12-3/TRBV12-4	TRBJ2-5	CASSSSETQYF
TRBV28	TRBJ2-3	CASSLERGGSTDTQYF
TRBV27	TRBJ2-5	CASTTRYGETQYF
TRBV27	TRBJ2-7	CASSLGQGSYEQYF
TRBV18	TRBJ2-4	CASSPGTQDVAKNIQYF
TRBV5-5	TRBJ1-5	CASSLPLNGQPQHF
TRBV20-1	TRBJ2-7	CSAPDYEQYF
TRBV6-2/TRBV6-3	TRBJ2-5	CASSPDPLGMETQYF
TRBV7-2	TRBJ2-2	CASSLELAGAGELFF
TRBV9	TRBJ1-2	CASSVDDSNYGYTF
TRBV20-1	TRBJ2-2	CSARDPLLAAGELFF
TRBV3-1	TRBJ1-5	CASSRGQGNQPQHF
TRBV29-1	TRBJ1-1	CSVRGGVRMNTEAFF
TRBV5-1	TRBJ1-1	CASSWTGGTTEAFF
TRBV20-1	TRBJ2-1	CSVLPYNEQFF
TRBV27	TRBJ2-1	CASSLWGGSYNEQFF
TRBV20-1	TRBJ1-5	CSARDAGYSNQPQHF
TRBV3-1	TRBJ2-7	CASTPASGQGSYEQYF
TRBV4-2	TRBJ1-2	CASRQGPGQTYGYTF
TRBV11-2	TRBJ2-3	CASGGQGMDTQYF
TRBV20-1	TRBJ2-3	CSASLPGLAGTQYF
TRBV7-8	TRBJ1-1	CASSYQQGAGTEAFF
TRBV6-5	TRBJ2-7	CASSSQGFDEQYF
TRBV7-3	TRBJ2-5	CASSSQAGGLQETQYF
TRBV24-1	TRBJ2-1	CATSDSYNEQFF
TRBV7-9	TRBJ2-7	CASSLAVQGAFDEQYF
TRBV12-3/TRBV12-4	TRBJ2-3	CASSHSGADTQYF
TRBV7-2	TRBJ2-5	CASSLLRQAQETQYF
TRBV7-8	TRBJ2-1	CASSPTPQSGHEQFF
TRBV28	TRBJ2-3	CASSSPIRTDTQYF
TRBV12-3/TRBV12-4	TRBJ2-3	CASSPAVALDTQYF
TRBV12-3/TRBV12-4	TRBJ1-1	CASSFRTGHTEAFF
TRBV12-5	TRBJ2-3	CASGKGTGSDTQYF
TRBV14	TRBJ2-2	CASSLRDSYTGELFF
TRBV5-1	TRBJ2-5	CASSWGSGDQETQYF
TRBV7-8	TRBJ2-1	CASSLFGGSGGYEQFF
TRBV20-1	TRBJ2-7	CSGSGVYYEQYF
TRBV5-1	TRBJ2-5	CASSLAEGIGTQYF
TRBV5-6	TRBJ1-2	CASSLSGLYGYTF
TRBV2	TRBJ2-3	CASRSGIAGFTDTQYF
TRBV2	TRBJ1-2	CASSPGRSGLSYGYTF
TRBV11-2	TRBJ2-1	CASRFIRGEQFF
TRBV2	TRBJ1-4	CASSEGQGPNEKLFF
TRBV7-2	TRBJ2-3	CASSSRQSGTDTQYF
TRBV7-2	TRBJ2-3	CASSLGFSRGADTQYF